The source of this T cell receptor (beta chain) is a study of shared clonotypes between healthy human individuals (dated by TCRdb to the early 2020s). Regarding the research as a whole: A couple of women and a few men aged 18 to 49 years were included in the cohort. For each donor, three plates each were used for CD4 naive and CD4 memory, two plates were used for CD8 naive, and one plate was used for CD8 memory. To estimate repertoire size and how much clonotype sharing occurs between individuals, the study deeply sequenced the blood TCR repertoires of 4 to 6 healthy adults. To increase sequencing depth and limit assay-specific biases, different laboratories used diverse techniques to prepare libraries and sequence TCR repertoires. Leukapheresis yielded between about 0.8 and 8.9 billion PBMCs per donor.

Donors were healthy HIV-negative adults with no recently reported acute infections or vaccinations. Every donor was a Caucasian adult residing in Nashville, Tennessee, USA. CD8 memory samples combined magnetically selected CD45RO+ cells with CCR7-negative CD45RA+ effector memory (TemRA) cells. Blood was obtained by leukapheresis, after which PBMCs were separated by Ficoll-Histopaque density gradient centrifugation and cryopreserved in liquid nitrogen vapor phase. Analytical flow cytometry was used to check the purity and quantity of each magnetically sorted T cell population. Each sorted fraction had its genomic DNA isolated and then quantified by UV absorbance on a Nanodrop 2000c. Germline trimming amounts to 4 bases on V and 0 bases on J, with 9 as the count of junction bases outside the gene matches. The germline V gene supplies CDR1 MNHEY and CDR2 SVGAGI. The CDR3 goes from the cysteine to the phenylalanine over 16 residues. The DNA shown is the 48-base CDR3, in frame from base 1.

Using the deep immunoSEQ assay, multiplex PCR amplified TCR CDR3 regions from genomic DNA. Extracted genomic DNA from each cell subset was distributed evenly across all wells of several immunoSEQ 96-well plates, and each plate was treated as a replicate. Each replicate PCR for sorted subsets received roughly 0.2 ug genomic DNA, equal to roughly 30,000 T cell genomes. Purified libraries were measured with a Qubit 3.0 fluorometer, size-checked on a Bioanalyzer 2100, and measured again with the KAPA Library Quantification kit. A separate single-read 150-cycle Illumina NextSeq 550 flow cell was used to sequence each immunoSEQ 96-well plate. In the original analysis: The immunoSEQ output contained only junctional sequences without quality scores, so filtering could not match that applied to full-length reads. Sequences were annotated with PyIR, a Python wrapper for IgBLAST v1.9, and V/J genes and CDR3 were assigned using IMGT germline references. Reads were filtered out if the reads had weak V/J assignments (E-value above 1e-6), no CDR3, stop codons, out-of-frame junctions, or ambiguous translated residues. V3J clonotypes were defined as sequences sharing an identical inferred V gene, J gene, and CDR3 amino acid sequence. Percentage overlap between repertoires was computed as shared unique clonotypes divided by the size of the smaller repertoire. Repertoire richness was assessed with RTK rarefaction, the Chao1 estimator, and Recon v2.1 estimates of unobserved clonotypes. OLGA was used to compute generation probabilities for all TCRbeta clonotypes that the gDNA method yielded from several donors. In its TCRdb copy, this immuneACCESS table keeps in-frame sequences only and misses some clones. Where compared with another copy, unresolved V genes explain less than half of these, and the others have no known cause. That table supplies the V and J calls and clone size; D and trimming were determined from the DNA. The sample contains a few hundred thousand clones, around 87% of them found a single time. The top ten hold 15% to 20% of the sample.

General conclusions and limits of the study: Even with the large sequencing depth, rarefaction of the sorted-subset datasets indicated that sequencing was incomplete. The small number of donors limited the genetic and exposure-history diversity represented. About 5% of naive CD4, 3.5% of naive CD8, 2.3% of memory CD4, and less than 0.45% of memory CD8 clonotypes were shared across several donors. Pairwise subsampling indicated that sequencing depth was expected to affect the degree of clonotype sharing among donors. Sampling was restricted to blood, and TCR repertoires in tissue are likely to differ from TCR repertoires in blood. Naive subsets generally had larger estimated clonotype richness than memory subsets. Higher generation probabilities were observed for clonotypes shared by all four sorted-subset donors than for non-shared clonotypes.

With respect to this clone: What antigen it recognizes has not been identified. No much larger clonotype is one base removed from it; base qualities were not supplied.

The chain is made from TRBV6-5 and TRBJ2-7, and TRBD1 matches 7 of the central bases. The receptor was derived from a man between 18 and 29 years old in good health. The sequenced material came from memory CD8+ T cells sorted from blood. Per the publication, the cell subset or site label means: CD45RO+ cells pooled with CCR7-negative TemRA cells. The DNA sequence follows: TGTGCCAGCAGTTTAGGACAGGATAAGAGCTCCTACGAGCAGTACTTC. The encoded protein is CASSLGQDKSSYEQYF.